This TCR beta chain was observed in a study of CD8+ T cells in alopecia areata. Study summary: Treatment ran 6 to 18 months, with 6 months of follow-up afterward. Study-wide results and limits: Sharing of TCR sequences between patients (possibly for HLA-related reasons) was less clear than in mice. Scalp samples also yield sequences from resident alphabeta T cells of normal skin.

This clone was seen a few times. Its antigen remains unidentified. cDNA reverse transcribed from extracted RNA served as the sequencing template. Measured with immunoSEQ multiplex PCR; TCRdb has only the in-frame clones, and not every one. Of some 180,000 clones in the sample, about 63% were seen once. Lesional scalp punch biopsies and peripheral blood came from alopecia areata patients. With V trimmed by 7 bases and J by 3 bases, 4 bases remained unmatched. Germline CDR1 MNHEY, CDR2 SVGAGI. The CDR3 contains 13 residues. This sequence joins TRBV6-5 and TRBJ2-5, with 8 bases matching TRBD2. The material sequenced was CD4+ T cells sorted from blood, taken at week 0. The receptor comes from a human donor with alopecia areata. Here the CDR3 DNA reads TGTGCCAGCACGCGAGCGGGGGAAGAGACCCAGTACTTC. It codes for CASTRAGEETQYF.